This T cell receptor (beta chain) was captured in a study of T-cell memory formation after mild COVID-19. One entry per CDR3 protein results from TCRdb running MiXCR on the 5' RACE reads. The sample holds some 150,000 distinct CDR3 sequences, more than 13% seen once. Trimming stripped 5 bases from V and 4 bases from J, with 12 bases between. This CDR3 is 14 amino acids long. In germline, CDR1 is MGHRA, CDR2 YSYEKL. Sequenced material: PBMCs or a T cell subset sorted from them (not recorded which). This TCR was sampled from an adult woman who had mild COVID-19 (a few samples of this study predate the infection). Cell type and time point are not known. The chain uses TRBV4-1 and TRBJ2-1; D is ambiguous. CDR3 region: CASSSQLGYNEQFF. In nucleotides, the CDR3 is TGCGCCAGCAGCTCCCAGCTGGGGTACAATGAGCAGTTCTTC.